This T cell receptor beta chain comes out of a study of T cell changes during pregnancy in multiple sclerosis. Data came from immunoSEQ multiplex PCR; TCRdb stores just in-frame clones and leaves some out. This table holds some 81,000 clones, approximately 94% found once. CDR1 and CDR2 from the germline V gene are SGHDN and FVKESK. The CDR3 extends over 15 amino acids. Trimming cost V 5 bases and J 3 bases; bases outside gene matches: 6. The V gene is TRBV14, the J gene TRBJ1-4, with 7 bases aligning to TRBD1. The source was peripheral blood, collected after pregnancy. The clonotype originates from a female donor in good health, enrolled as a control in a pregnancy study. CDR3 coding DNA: TGTGCCAGCAGCTACCGACAGGGCCCTAATGAAAAACTGTTTTTT. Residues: CASSYRQGPNEKLFF.